This paragraph reports one T cell receptor (beta chain). Its antigen is not known. This entry belongs to a study of T cell responses to AZD1222 COVID-19 vaccine. TCRdb's table, derived via immunoSEQ multiplex PCR, lists solely in-frame clones and lacks some. The sample lists about 120,000 clones, roughly 87% occurring once. Study results and limitations: At baseline, seropositivity was found in only a handful of AZD1222 recipients.

In germline, CDR1 is MGHRA, CDR2 YSYEKL. With 5 bases removed from V and 8 bases from J, the gap between germline ends came to 15 bases. This CDR3 spans 13 amino acids. The sequences come from peripheral blood, collected on day 0 of AZD1222 vaccination. The chain joins TRBV4-1 to TRBJ1-2; D possibly corresponds to TRBD1 (6 bases). The origin of this receptor is an adult in good health. The CDR3 region has the DNA TGCGCCAGCAGCTTAACAGGGTTGTCCGGCTACACCTTC. It specifies CASSLTGLSGYTF.